These 6 T cell receptor beta chains were sequenced from one sample in a study of shared clonotypes between healthy human individuals. Sequencing was performed with immunoSEQ multiplex PCR; in TCRdb, only in-frame clones are kept and a portion is missing. The data show 2 million to 2.5 million clones, approximately 95% seen once. Sequencing used naive CD4+ T cells from PBMCs. Stated subset: CD45RA+ positively selected. These TCRs come from a man in his late teens or twenties in good health. Some clones in this sample may be carry-over from other donors' samples.

This clone showed up just a few times. In DNA, the CDR3 is TGTGCCAGCAGTCCCGAGGAAGGATATCAGCCCCAGCATTTT. This encodes CASSPEEGYQPQHF. The V gene is TRBV27, the J gene TRBJ1-5; D remains unclear. The CDR3 contains 14 residues. Germline V gives CDR1 MNHEY, CDR2 SMNVEV (reference sequence). V dropped 5 bases and J dropped 5 bases, with 13 bases sitting between them.

A few counts support this clone. The rearrangement links TRBV6-6 to TRBJ1-5; no definite D call. The CDR3 contains 13 residues. Per germline, CDR1 MNHNY and CDR2 SVGAGI (reference sequence). Trimming took off 2 bases at V and 7 bases at J, with 9 bases between the two ends. The CDR3 sequence is CASSYGIGQPQHF. In DNA form, the CDR3 reads TGTGCCAGCAGTTACGGGATTGGACAGCCCCAGCATTTT.

The chain links TRBV10-3 to TRBJ2-7, with TRBD2 as a possible D gene (5 bases). V gave up 0 bases and J gave up 12 bases, with 15 bases separating them. The CDR3 spans 13 residues. Germline V lookup: CDR1 ENHRY, CDR2 SYGVKD. The CDR3 sequence is CAISESFGEGPYF. The CDR3, as DNA: TGTGCCATCAGTGAGTCCTTCGGGGAAGGTCCGTACTTC.

This clone was picked up one time. Other nucleotide sequences in the sample specify the same CDR3. The chain carries TRBV28 and TRBJ1-5; the D is unclear. CDR1 MDHEN and CDR2 SYDVKM come from the germline V gene. The CDR3 is made up of 15 amino acids. V was clipped by 1 base and J by 0 bases, with 7 bases between them. CDR3 protein: CASSLSGPSNQPQHF. The CDR3 DNA reads as TGTGCCAGCAGTTTATCTGGACCTAGCAATCAGCCCCAGCATTTT.

The chain carries TRBV9 and TRBJ2-1, with D possibly called TRBD1 or TRBD2 (6 bases each). Germline CDR1 SGDLS, CDR2 YYNGEE. Trimming removed 0 bases at V and 4 bases at J, with 14 bases between. The CDR3 consists of 16 residues. The CDR3, as DNA: TGTGCCAGCAGCGTAGATGGGGGGCGGACATACAATGAGCAGTTCTTC. Translated, it gives CASSVDGGRTYNEQFF.

The chain is built from TRBV30 and TRBJ1-5; D unresolved. The germline V gene encodes CDR1 GTSNPN and CDR2 SVGIG (reference sequence). This CDR3 comprises 12 residues. Trimming cost V 0 bases and J 12 bases, with 12 bases left between them. The CDR3 bases are TGTGCCTGGAGTGTAGGCGGCAGAATCCAGCATTTT. Its protein product is CAWSVGGRIQHF.